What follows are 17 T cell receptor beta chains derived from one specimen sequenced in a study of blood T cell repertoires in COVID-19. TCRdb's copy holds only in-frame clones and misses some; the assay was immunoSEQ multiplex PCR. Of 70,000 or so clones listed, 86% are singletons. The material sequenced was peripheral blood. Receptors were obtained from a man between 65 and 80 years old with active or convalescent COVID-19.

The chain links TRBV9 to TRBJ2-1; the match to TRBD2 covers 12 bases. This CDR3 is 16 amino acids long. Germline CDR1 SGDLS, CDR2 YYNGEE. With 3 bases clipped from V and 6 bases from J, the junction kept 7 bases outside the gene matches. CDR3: CASSAQPGLAGNEQFF. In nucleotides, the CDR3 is TGTGCCAGCAGCGCTCAGCCGGGACTAGCGGGCAATGAGCAGTTCTTC.

CDR3 in DNA: TGTGCCAGCAGTTTCTGGGGAGATCAGCCCCAGCATTTT. This codes for CASSFWGDQPQHF. The genes are TRBV27 and TRBJ1-5, with D uncertain. This CDR3 is 13 amino acids long. V shed 3 bases and J shed 5 bases, with 8 bases lying between them. Germline V gene data show CDR1 as MNHEY and CDR2 as SMNVEV (reference sequence).

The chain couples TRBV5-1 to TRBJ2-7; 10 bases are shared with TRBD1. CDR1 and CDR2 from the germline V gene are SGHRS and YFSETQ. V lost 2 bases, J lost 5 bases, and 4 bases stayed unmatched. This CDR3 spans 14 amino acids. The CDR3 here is CASSLQTGGNEQYF. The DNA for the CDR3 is TGCGCCAGCAGCTTACAGACAGGGGGCAACGAGCAGTACTTC.

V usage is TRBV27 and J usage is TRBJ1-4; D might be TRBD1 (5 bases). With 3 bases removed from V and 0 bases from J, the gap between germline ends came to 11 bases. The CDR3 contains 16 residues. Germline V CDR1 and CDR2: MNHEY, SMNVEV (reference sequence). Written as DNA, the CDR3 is TGTGCCAGCAGTTTTCGGATGACAGCAACTAATGAAAAACTGTTTTTT. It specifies CASSFRMTATNEKLFF.

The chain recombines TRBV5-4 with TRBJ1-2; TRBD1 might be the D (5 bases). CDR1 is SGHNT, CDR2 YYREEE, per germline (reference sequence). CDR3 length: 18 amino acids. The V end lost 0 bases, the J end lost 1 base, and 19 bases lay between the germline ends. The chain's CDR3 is CASSLVGGSSYDNYGYTF. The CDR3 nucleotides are TGTGCCAGCAGCTTGGTGGGGGGTTCAAGTTACGATAACTATGGCTACACCTTC.

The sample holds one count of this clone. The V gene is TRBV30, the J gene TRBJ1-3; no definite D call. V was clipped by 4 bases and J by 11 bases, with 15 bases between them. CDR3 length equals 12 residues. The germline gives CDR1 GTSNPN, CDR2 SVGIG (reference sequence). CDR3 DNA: TGTGCCTGGAAAGACACGCGCGCCGCCATATATTTT. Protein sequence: CAWKDTRAAIYF.

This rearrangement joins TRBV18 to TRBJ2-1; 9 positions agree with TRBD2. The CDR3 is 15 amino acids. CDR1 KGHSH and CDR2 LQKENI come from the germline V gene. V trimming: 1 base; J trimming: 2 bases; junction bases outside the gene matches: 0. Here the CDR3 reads CASSPRLAAYNEQFF. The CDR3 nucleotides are TGTGCCAGCTCACCACGACTAGCGGCCTACAATGAGCAGTTCTTC.

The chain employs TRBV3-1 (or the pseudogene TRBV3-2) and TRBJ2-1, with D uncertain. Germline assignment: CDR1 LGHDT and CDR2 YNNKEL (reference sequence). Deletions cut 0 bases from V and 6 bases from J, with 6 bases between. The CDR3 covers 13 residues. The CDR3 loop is CASSQESVNEQFF. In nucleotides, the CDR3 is TGTGCCAGCAGCCAAGAGTCGGTCAATGAGCAGTTCTTC.

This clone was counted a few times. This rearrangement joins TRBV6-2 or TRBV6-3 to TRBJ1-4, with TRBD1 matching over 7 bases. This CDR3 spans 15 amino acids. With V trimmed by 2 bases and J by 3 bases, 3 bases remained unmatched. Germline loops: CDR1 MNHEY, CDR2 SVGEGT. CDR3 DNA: TGTGCCAGCAGTTACGCCGGGACAGCTAATGAAAAACTGTTTTTT. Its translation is CASSYAGTANEKLFF.

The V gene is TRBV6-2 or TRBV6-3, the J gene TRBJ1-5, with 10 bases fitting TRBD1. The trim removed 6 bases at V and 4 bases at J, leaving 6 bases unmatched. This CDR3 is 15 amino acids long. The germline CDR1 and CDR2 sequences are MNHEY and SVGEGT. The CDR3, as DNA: TGTGCCAGCAGCTCCGGACAGGGGGGTAATCAGCCCCAGCATTTT. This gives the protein CASSSGQGGNQPQHF.

CDR3 sequence (DNA): TGTGCCAGCACCCCTTTAATCACTGAAGCTTTCTTT. Its protein is CASTPLITEAFF. The chain recombines TRBV7-9 with TRBJ1-1; D gene uncertain. V was pared by 7 bases and J by 4 bases, with 10 bases between. The length of the CDR3 is 12 residues. CDR1 SEHNR and CDR2 FQNEAQ come from the germline V gene (reference sequence).

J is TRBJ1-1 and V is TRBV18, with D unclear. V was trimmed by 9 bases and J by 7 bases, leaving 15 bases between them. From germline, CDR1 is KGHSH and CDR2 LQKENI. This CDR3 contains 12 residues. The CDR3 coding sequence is TGTGCCAGTACCCCTGGCGGTCTTGAAGCTTTCTTT. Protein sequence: CASTPGGLEAFF.

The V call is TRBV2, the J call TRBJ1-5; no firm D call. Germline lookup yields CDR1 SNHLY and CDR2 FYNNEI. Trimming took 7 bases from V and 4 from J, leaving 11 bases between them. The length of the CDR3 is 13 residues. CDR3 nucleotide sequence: TGTGCCAGCAATCGGCAGGAAAATCAGCCCCAGCATTTT. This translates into CASNRQENQPQHF.

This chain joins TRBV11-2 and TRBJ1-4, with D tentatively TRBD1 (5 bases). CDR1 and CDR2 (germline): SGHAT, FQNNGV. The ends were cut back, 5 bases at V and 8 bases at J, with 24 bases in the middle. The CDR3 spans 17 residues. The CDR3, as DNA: TGTGCCAGCAGCCCGCTGCGCCAGTCCCAAAGGGGAGAAAAACTGTTTTTT. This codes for CASSPLRQSQRGEKLFF.

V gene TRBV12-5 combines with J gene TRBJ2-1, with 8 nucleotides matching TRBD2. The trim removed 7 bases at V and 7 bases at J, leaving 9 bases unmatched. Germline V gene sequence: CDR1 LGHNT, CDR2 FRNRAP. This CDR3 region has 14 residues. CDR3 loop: CASAKAGTRNEQFF. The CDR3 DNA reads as TGTGCTAGTGCCAAAGCCGGGACTAGGAATGAGCAGTTCTTC.

The CDR3 sequence: CASSRLADTQYF. CDR3 nucleotides: TGTGCCAGTAGCCGACTAGCAGATACGCAGTATTTT. This chain links TRBV19 with TRBJ2-3; a possible D gene is TRBD2 (6 bases). This CDR3 comprises 12 residues. Germline V CDR1 and CDR2: LNHDA, SQIVND (reference sequence). Trimming took off 6 bases at V and 4 bases at J, with 8 bases between the two ends.

CDR3 DNA: TGTGCCAGCTCACCGCAGGGTTATGACGGGGAGCTGTTTTTT. It encodes CASSPQGYDGELFF. The chain is built from TRBV18 and TRBJ2-2, with TRBD1 as a possible D gene (5 bases). Germline loops: CDR1 KGHSH, CDR2 LQKENI. V was shortened by 3 bases and J by 7 bases, with 12 bases between the two germline ends. The CDR3 spans 14 residues.